The 23 T cell receptor beta chains given below trace back to one sample, sequenced in a study of a mutant IDH1 vaccine in newly diagnosed glioma. Their antigens are not known. Clones were read by immunoSEQ multiplex PCR, and TCRdb kept only the in-frame ones, dropping some. The profile shows 55,000 to 65,000 clones, around four fifths of them singletons. Noted time point: week 35, safety follow-up. The content of each vaccine dose was 300 ug of mutant IDH1 20-mer peptide, and topical imiquimod accompanied it. The specimen was PBMCs, collected from a glioma patient whose treatment included an IDH1 peptide vaccine. These receptors all come from a man in his thirties or forties with glioma.

This chain connects TRBV28 to TRBJ2-7, with D perhaps being TRBD1 or TRBD2 (6 bases each). The CDR3 totals 15 residues. The ends were cut back, 5 bases at V and 3 bases at J, with 17 bases in the middle. The V gene's germline CDR1 is MDHEN and CDR2 SYDVKM. Written as DNA, the CDR3 is TGTGCCAGCAGTCCGGAGGGGGATTTAGGCTACGAGCAGTACTTC. Its translation: CASSPEGDLGYEQYF.

The chain is built from TRBV25-1 and TRBJ2-1; weak D call: TRBD2 (6 bases). Trimming pared 4 bases from V and 1 base from J, leaving 17 bases between. Germline CDR1 MGHDK, CDR2 SYGVNS. The CDR3 is 17 amino acids. The CDR3 DNA is TGTGCCAGCAGTGCCGGGGACTCTCGGAGGTCCTACAATGAGCAGTTCTTC. This sequence encodes CASSAGDSRRSYNEQFF.

A few counts support this clone. The chain recombines TRBV10-3 with TRBJ1-4; D unclear. CDR3 length: 16 residues. V was clipped by 0 bases and J by 2 bases, with 10 bases between them. Per germline, CDR1 ENHRY and CDR2 SYGVKD. This chain's CDR3 is CAISESIGLTNEKLFF. The CDR3 nucleotides are TGTGCCATCAGTGAGTCCATAGGACTTACTAATGAAAAACTGTTTTTT.

This chain uses TRBV5-4 with TRBJ2-1; unclear D gene. CDR1 is SGHNT, CDR2 YYREEE, per germline (reference sequence). The CDR3 totals 11 residues. Trimming removed 0 bases from V and 9 bases from J, with 4 bases in between. For the CDR3, the DNA is TGTGCCAGCAGCTTGGGGGGTGAGCAGTTCTTC. Translation: CASSLGGEQFF. Full variable domain (remainder filled in from reference TRBV5-4 and TRBJ2-1): ETGVTQSPTHLIKTRGQQVTLRCSSQSGHNTVSWYQQALGQGPQFIFQYYREEENGRGNFPPRFSGLQFPNYSSELNVNALELDDSALYLCASSLGGEQFFGPGTRLTVL.

The chain is built from TRBV10-2 and TRBJ1-2; the D is unclear. The CDR3 loop spans 13 amino acids. Germline loops: CDR1 WSHSY, CDR2 SAAADI. The V gene lost 3 bases and the J gene lost 5 bases, with 10 bases spanning the gap. The CDR3 sequence is CASSESSGYGYTF. The CDR3 nucleotides read TGCGCCAGCAGTGAAAGTTCTGGATATGGCTACACCTTC.

The rearrangement links TRBV18 to TRBJ1-6; no definite D call. The V end was cut by 5 bases, the J end by 6 bases, with 14 bases between. Germline V gene data show CDR1 as KGHSH and CDR2 as LQKENI. This CDR3 region has 15 residues. The CDR3 bases are TGTGCCAGCTCAACAGATACCCTCTTTAATTCACCCCTCCACTTT. Its translation is CASSTDTLFNSPLHF.

V usage is TRBV7-8 and J usage is TRBJ1-2; TRBD1 aligns across 7 bases. Germline V gene lookup returns CDR1 SGHVS and CDR2 FQNEAQ. This CDR3 is 12 amino acids long. Germline trimming cut 4 bases from V and 7 bases from J; bases unmatched to any gene: 3. The CDR3 bases are TGTGCCAGCAGCTCGACAGGGTCTGGCTACACCTTC. It yields the protein CASSSTGSGYTF.

This clone was counted only a few times. Within the sample, other DNA sequences also encode this same CDR3. The chain uses TRBV4-1 and TRBJ1-1; D not certain. The length of the CDR3 is 11 residues. Trimming removed 1 base from V and 5 bases from J, with 2 bases in between. Germline V gene sequence: CDR1 MGHRA, CDR2 YSYEKL. Here the CDR3 reads CASSQGTEAFF. The CDR3 DNA reads TGCGCCAGCAGCCAAGGAACTGAAGCTTTCTTT.

The chain carries TRBV15 and TRBJ2-1; 7 bases match TRBD2. V shed 3 bases and J 7 bases; nucleotides not matched to a gene: 6. Germline V gene lookup returns CDR1 LNHNV and CDR2 YYDKDF (reference sequence). The CDR3 has 14 residues. The CDR3 loop is CATSRGGAGNEQFF. CDR3 coding DNA: TGTGCCACCAGCAGGGGCGGAGCGGGGAATGAGCAGTTCTTC.

J is TRBJ1-3 and V is TRBV7-8, with 9 bases lining up with TRBD1. The V and J ends lost 6 bases and 2 bases, in that order; junction bases with no gene match: 5. Germline V gives CDR1 SGHVS, CDR2 FQNEAQ. The CDR3 is 15 amino acids. In DNA form, the CDR3 reads TGTGCCAGCAGGACACAGGGGGCAGCTGGAAACACCATATATTTT. This translates into CASRTQGAAGNTIYF.

The chain has TRBV4-2 and TRBJ2-3; D gene ambiguous. Germline CDR1 and CDR2: LGHNA and YNFKEQ. The CDR3 totals 13 residues. Trimming took off 0 bases at V and 4 bases at J, with 5 bases between the two ends. The CDR3 sequence: CASSQDPSDTQYF. CDR3 nucleotides: TGTGCCAGCAGCCAAGATCCCTCAGATACGCAGTATTTT.

This chain links TRBV7-2 with TRBJ2-7, with 7 bases lining up with TRBD1. Losses at the gene ends were 1 base for V and 7 bases for J; bases not matched to a gene: 7. CDR1 is SGHTA, CDR2 FQGNSA, per germline. The CDR3 consists of 14 residues. The CDR3 spells CASSLVEGAVEQYF. The CDR3 DNA follows: TGTGCCAGCAGCTTAGTTGAGGGGGCGGTTGAGCAGTACTTC.

The J gene is TRBJ2-7, the V gene TRBV5-6; possibly TRBD2 for D (5 bases). V dropped 4 bases and J dropped 3 bases, with 17 bases sitting between them. Germline V gene lookup returns CDR1 SGHDT and CDR2 YYEEEE. The CDR3 contains 15 residues. In nucleotides, the CDR3 is TGTGCCAGCAGCCGGGGTCTCTCGAACTTCTACGAGCAGTACTTC. Its translation is CASSRGLSNFYEQYF.

The rearrangement uses TRBV18 and TRBJ2-2; TRBD2 might be the D (5 bases). The CDR3 has 15 residues. Trimming shortened V by 6 bases and J by 5 bases, and 16 bases separated the two germline ends. Germline V lookup: CDR1 KGHSH, CDR2 LQKENI. CDR3 bases: TGTGCCAGCTCGAACCGGGAACCGGGGACCGGGGAGCTGTTTTTT. Translation: CASSNREPGTGELFF.

This clone occurred a few times. The genes are TRBV19 and TRBJ1-2, with a possible D match to TRBD1 (5 bases). V lost 8 bases and J lost 8, with 27 bases in between. The CDR3 has 16 residues. CDR1 and CDR2 (germline): LNHDA, SQIVND (reference sequence). CDR3 protein: CASYNRRSSGDRGYTF. For the CDR3, the DNA is TGTGCCAGTTATAACAGGCGAAGCAGCGGAGACCGGGGCTACACCTTC.

The V gene is TRBV27, the J gene TRBJ1-2; possible D gene TRBD1, 5 bases. Trimming removed 6 bases from V and 0 bases from J, with 20 bases in between. The CDR3 runs to 17 residues. Germline V gives CDR1 MNHEY, CDR2 SMNVEV (reference sequence). The chain's CDR3 is CASSTDGTAKPNYGYTF. The CDR3, as DNA: TGTGCCAGCAGCACGGACGGGACCGCTAAACCTAACTATGGCTACACCTTC.

This chain joins TRBV13 and TRBJ2-7; 10 bases are shared with TRBD2. Trimming removed 4 bases from V and 0 bases from J; junction bases left unmatched: 3. Germline CDR1 is PRHDT and CDR2 is FYEKMQ (reference sequence). CDR3 length equals 15 residues. The CDR3 DNA reads as TGTGCCAGCAGCTCCACTAGCGGGGTCTCCTACGAGCAGTACTTC. Encoded protein: CASSSTSGVSYEQYF.

This clone appeared a few times. The chain recombines TRBV6-1 with TRBJ1-4; maybe TRBD1 (5 bases). CDR3 length: 14 amino acids. Trimming took 2 bases from V and 5 from J, leaving 9 bases between them. Germline V gene lookup returns CDR1 MNHNS and CDR2 SASEGT. The CDR3 nucleotides read TGTGCCAGCAGTGAAAGGGACCACAATGAAAAACTGTTTTTT. Amino acid sequence: CASSERDHNEKLFF.

The chain couples TRBV28 to TRBJ2-7; D unclear. The V gene lost 7 bases and the J gene lost 6 bases, with 19 bases spanning the gap. CDR3 size: 14 residues. The germline CDR1 and CDR2 sequences are MDHEN and SYDVKM. CDR3 sequence reads: CASKFGLTSAEQYF. CDR3 nucleotides: TGTGCCAGCAAATTTGGCTTGACCTCTGCCGAGCAGTACTTC.

The rearrangement links TRBV6-6 to TRBJ1-5; D gene unclear. V was clipped by 4 bases and J by 7 bases, with 11 bases between them. Looked up from germline, CDR1 is MNHNY and CDR2 is SVGAGI (reference sequence). The CDR3 contains 13 residues. The CDR3 protein is CASSFSTAQPQHF. The CDR3 DNA sequence: TGTGCCAGCAGTTTCTCTACCGCCCAGCCCCAGCATTTT.

V and J are TRBV30 and TRBJ1-4; tentatively, D is TRBD1 (6 bases). This CDR3 comprises 17 residues. In germline, CDR1 is GTSNPN, CDR2 SVGIG (reference sequence). With 2 bases removed from V and 8 bases from J, the gap between germline ends came to 24 bases. The CDR3 loop is CAWSRARGSPLKEKLFF. The CDR3 DNA reads as TGTGCCTGGAGTAGAGCAAGGGGGTCACCCCTGAAGGAAAAACTGTTTTTT. Full variable domain (missing parts from reference TRBV30 and TRBJ1-4): SQTIHQWPATLVQPVGSPLSLECTVEGTSNPNLYWYRQAAGRGLQLLFYSVGIGQISSEVPQNLSASRPQDRQFILSSKKLLLSDSGFYLCAWSRARGSPLKEKLFFGSGTQLSVL.

The V call is TRBV10-2, the J call TRBJ2-5; weak D call: TRBD2 (6 bases). Germline V lookup: CDR1 WSHSY, CDR2 SAAADI. Trimming left V 2 bases short and J 9 bases short, with 13 bases between. CDR3 length equals 13 residues. The CDR3 sequence: CASSERGKRSQYF. In nucleotides, the CDR3 is TGCGCCAGCAGTGAGCGGGGGAAGCGGTCCCAGTACTTC.

The chain joins TRBV5-1 to TRBJ2-3, with D possibly being TRBD2 (5 bases). The germline V gene has CDR1 SGHRS and CDR2 YFSETQ. The germline V and J ends were trimmed by 4 bases and 5 bases, with 8 bases remaining between them. This CDR3 region has 12 residues. Here the CDR3 reads CASSPEGDTQYF. CDR3 sequence (DNA): TGCGCCAGCAGCCCCGAGGGAGATACGCAGTATTTT.